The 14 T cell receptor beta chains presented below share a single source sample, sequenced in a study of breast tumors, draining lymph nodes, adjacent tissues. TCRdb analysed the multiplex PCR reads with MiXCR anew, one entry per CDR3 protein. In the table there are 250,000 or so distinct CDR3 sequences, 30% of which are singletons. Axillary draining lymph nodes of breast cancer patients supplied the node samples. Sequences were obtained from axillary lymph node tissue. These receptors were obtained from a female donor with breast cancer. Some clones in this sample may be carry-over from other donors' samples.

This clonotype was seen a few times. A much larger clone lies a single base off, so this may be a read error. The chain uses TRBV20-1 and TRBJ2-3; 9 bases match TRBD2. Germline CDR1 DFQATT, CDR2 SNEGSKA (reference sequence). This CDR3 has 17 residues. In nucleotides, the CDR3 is TGCAGTGCTAGAGATCGGCTAGCGGGATCCGCTGCAGATACGCAGTGTTTT. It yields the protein CSARDRLAGSAADTQCF.

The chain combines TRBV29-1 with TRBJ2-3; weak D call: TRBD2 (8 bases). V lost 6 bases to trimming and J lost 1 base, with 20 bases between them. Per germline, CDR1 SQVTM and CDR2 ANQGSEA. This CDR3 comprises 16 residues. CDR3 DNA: TGCAGCGTACGACAGGGACCGGGAGGGGGCACAGATACGCAGTATTTT. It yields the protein CSVRQGPGGGTDTQYF.

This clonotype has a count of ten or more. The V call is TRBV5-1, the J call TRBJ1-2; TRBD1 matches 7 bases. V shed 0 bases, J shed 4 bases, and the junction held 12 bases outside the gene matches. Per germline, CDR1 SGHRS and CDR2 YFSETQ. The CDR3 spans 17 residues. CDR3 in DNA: TGCGCCAGCAGCTTGGGACCCGGGACAGAGGCCATCTATGGCTACACCTTC. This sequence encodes CASSLGPGTEAIYGYTF.

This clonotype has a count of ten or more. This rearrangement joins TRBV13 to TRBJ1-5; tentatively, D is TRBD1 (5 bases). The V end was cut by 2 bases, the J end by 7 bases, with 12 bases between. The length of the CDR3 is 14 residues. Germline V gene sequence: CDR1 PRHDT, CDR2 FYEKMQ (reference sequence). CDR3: CASSLRGPGQPQHF. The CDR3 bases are TGTGCCAGCAGCTTACGCGGACCAGGGCAGCCCCAGCATTTT.

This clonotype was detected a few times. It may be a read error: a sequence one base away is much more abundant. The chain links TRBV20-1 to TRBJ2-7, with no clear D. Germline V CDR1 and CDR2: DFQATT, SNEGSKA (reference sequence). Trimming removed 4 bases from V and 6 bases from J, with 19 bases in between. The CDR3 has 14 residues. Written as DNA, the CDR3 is TGCAGTGCTAAACCCCCCGGAGCTGTGTCCGAGCAGTACTTC. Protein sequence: CSAKPPGAVSEQYF.

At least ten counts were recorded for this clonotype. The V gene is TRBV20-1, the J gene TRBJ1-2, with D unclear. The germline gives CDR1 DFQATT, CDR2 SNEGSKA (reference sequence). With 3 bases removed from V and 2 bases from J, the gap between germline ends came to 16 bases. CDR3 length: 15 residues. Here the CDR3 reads CSARESRKLNYGYTF. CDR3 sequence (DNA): TGCAGTGCTAGGGAATCACGAAAACTCAACTATGGCTACACCTTC.

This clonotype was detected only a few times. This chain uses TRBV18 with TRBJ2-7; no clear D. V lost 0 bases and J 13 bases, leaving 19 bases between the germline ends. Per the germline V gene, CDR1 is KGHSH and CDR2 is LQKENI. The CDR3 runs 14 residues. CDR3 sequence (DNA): TGTGCCAGCTCACCACCGGTGAAGGGTGGTACTGTTTACTTC. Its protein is CASSPPVKGGTVYF.

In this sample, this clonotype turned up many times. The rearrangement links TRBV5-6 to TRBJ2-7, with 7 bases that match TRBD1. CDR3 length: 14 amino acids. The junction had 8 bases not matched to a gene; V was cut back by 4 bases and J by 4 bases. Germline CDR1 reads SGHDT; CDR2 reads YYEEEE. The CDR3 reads CASSPRTGRYEQYF. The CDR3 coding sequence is TGTGCCAGCAGCCCCCGGACAGGTCGGTACGAGCAGTACTTC.

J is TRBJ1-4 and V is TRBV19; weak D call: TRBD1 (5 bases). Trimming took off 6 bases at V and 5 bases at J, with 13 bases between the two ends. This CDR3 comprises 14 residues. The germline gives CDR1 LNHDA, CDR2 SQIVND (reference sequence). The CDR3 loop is CASRSLGLNEKLFF. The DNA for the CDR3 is TGTGCCAGTAGATCTTTGGGACTGAATGAAAAACTGTTTTTT.

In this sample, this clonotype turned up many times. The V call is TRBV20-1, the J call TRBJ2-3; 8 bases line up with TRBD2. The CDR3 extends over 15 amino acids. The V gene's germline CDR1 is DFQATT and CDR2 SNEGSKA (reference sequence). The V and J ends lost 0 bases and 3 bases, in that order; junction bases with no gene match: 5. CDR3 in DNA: TGCAGTGCTAGAGATCCCGGGAGGGCGACAGATACGCAGTATTTT. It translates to CSARDPGRATDTQYF.

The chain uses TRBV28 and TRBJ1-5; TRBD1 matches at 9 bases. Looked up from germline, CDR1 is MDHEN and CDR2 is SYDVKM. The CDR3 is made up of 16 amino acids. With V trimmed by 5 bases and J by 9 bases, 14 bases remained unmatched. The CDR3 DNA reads TGTGCCAGCAGTAAAACAGGGGGCAGAAACGTGGTGCCCCAGCATTTT. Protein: CASSKTGGRNVVPQHF.

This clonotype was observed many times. CDR3 bases: TGTGCCAGCAGCTTGGCTAGCGAGGGAGAGACCCAGTACTTC. Amino acid sequence: CASSLASEGETQYF. The rearrangement uses TRBV7-2 and TRBJ2-5; D is possibly TRBD2 (6 bases). This CDR3 has 14 residues. Germline V gives CDR1 SGHTA, CDR2 FQGNSA. The V gene lost 3 bases and the J gene lost 4 bases, with 12 bases spanning the gap.

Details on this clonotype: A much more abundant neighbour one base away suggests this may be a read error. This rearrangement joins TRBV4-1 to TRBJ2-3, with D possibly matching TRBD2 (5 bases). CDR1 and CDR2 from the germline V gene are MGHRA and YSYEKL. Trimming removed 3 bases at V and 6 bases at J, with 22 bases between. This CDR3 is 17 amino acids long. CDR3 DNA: TGCGCCAGCAGCCACACCCTCGGGCTAGCCCCCGGGGATACGCAGTATTTT. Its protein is CASSHTLGLAPGDTQYF.

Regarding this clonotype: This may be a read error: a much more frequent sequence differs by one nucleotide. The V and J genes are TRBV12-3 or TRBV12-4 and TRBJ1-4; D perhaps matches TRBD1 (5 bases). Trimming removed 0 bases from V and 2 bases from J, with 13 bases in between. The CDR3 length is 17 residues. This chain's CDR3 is CASSLALDKGTNEKLFF. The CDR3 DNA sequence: TGTGCCAGCAGTTTAGCGCTTGACAAGGGGACTAATGAAAAACTGTTTTTT.